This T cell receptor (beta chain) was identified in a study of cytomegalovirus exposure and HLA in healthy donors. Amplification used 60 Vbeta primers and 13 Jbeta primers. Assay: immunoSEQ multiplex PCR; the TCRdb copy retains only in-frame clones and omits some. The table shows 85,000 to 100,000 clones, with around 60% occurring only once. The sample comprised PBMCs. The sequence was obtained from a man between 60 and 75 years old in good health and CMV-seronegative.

In nucleotides, the CDR3 is TGCGCCAGCAGTTCGACAGGGGCAAATTCACCCCTCCACTTT. Its translation is CASSSTGANSPLHF. The chain uses TRBV10-2 and TRBJ1-6; TRBD1 agrees at 8 bases. Germline V lookup: CDR1 WSHSY, CDR2 SAAADI. The V gene end was trimmed by 5 bases and the J gene end by 7 bases; junction bases not matched to a gene: 4. The CDR3 totals 14 residues.